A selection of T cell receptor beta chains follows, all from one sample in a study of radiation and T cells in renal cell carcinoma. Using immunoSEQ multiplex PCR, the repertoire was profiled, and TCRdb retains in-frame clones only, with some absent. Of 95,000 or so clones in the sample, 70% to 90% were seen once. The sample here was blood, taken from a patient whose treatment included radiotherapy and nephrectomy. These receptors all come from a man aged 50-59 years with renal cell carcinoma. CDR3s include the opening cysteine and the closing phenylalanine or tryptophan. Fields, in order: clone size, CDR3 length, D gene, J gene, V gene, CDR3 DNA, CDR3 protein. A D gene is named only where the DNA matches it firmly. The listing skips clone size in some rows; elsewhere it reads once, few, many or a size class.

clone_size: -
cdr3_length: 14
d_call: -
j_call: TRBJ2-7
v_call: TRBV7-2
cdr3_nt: TGTGCCAGCAGTTATGAGGACAGCTACTACGAGCAGTACTTC
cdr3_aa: CASSYEDSYYEQYF

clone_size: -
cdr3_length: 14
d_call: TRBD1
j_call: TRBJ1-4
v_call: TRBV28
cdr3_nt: TGTGCCAGCAGTTGGGGGACAGGGAACGAAAAACTGTTTTTT
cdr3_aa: CASSWGTGNEKLFF

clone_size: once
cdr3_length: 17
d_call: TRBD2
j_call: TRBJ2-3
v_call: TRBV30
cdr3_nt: TGTGCCTGGGGGACTAGGCTTTCTTTCTTGAGCACAGATACGCAGTATTTT
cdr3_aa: CAWGTRLSFLSTDTQYF

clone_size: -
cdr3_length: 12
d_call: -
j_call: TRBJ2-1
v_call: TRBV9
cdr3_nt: TGTGCCAGCAGCGTGGAGTACGATGAGCAGTTCTTC
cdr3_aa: CASSVEYDEQFF

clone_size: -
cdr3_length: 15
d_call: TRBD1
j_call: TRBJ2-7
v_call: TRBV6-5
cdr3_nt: TGTGCCAGCAGCCCCGGGACAGGGTCTTCCTACGAGCAGTACTTC
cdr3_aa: CASSPGTGSSYEQYF

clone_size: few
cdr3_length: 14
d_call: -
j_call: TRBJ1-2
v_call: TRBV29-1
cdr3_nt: TGCAGCGTTGATCCCCAGGGCCTAGGCTATGGCTACACCTTC
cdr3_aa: CSVDPQGLGYGYTF

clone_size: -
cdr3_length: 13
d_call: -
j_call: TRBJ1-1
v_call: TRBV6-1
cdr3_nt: TGTGCCAGCAGTGACCCCTACAGGGTTGGAGCTTTCTTT
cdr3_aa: CASSDPYRVGAFF

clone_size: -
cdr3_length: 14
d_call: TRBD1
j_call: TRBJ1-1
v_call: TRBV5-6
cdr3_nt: TGTGCCAGCAGCCCTTGGACAGGGGAGATTAAAGCTTTCTTT
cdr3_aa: CASSPWTGEIKAFF

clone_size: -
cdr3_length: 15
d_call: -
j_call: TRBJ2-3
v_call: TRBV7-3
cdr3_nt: TGTGCCAGCAGCTTACAGGGGGGTAGCACAGATACGCAGTATTTT
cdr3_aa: CASSLQGGSTDTQYF

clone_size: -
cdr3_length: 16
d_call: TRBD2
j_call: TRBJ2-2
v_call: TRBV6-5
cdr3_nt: TGTGCCAGCAGTTACTCTAGCGGGAGGAACACCGGGGAGCTGTTTTTT
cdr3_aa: CASSYSSGRNTGELFF

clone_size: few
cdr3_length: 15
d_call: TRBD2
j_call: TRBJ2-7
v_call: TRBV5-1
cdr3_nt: TGCGCCAGCAGCCCAGGAAGCGGGATATTGTACGAGCAGTACTTC
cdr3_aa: CASSPGSGILYEQYF

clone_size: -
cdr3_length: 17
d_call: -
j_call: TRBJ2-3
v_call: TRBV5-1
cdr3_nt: TGCGCCAGCAGCTCTGGAAGGGCGGGAACAAGCACAGATACGCAGTATTTT
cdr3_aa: CASSSGRAGTSTDTQYF

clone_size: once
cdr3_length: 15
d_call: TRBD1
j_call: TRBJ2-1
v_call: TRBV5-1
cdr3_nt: TGCGCCAGCAGAGGACAGGGGGCAACCTACAATGAGCAGTTCTTC
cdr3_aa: CASRGQGATYNEQFF

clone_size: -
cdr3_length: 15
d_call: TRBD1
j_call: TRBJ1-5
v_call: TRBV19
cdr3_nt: TGTGCCAGTAGCCCGGGACAGGTCATTCTTCAGCCCCAGCATTTT
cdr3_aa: CASSPGQVILQPQHF

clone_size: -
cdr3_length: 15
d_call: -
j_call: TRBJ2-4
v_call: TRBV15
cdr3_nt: TGTGCCACCAGCTCACAGGGTAAGGCCAAAAACATTCAGTACTTC
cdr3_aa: CATSSQGKAKNIQYF

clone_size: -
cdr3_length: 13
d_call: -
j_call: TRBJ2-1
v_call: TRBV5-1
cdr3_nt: TGCGCCAGCAGCTTGGATTGGGTGAATGAGCAGTTCTTC
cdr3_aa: CASSLDWVNEQFF

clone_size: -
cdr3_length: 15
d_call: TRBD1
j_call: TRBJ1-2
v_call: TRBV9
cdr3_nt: TGTGCCAGCAGCGTAGCAGCGGGGACAGACTATGGCTACACCTTC
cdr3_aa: CASSVAAGTDYGYTF

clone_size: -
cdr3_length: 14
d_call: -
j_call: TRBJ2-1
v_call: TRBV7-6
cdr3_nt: TGTGCCAGCAGCTCCGATGGGACCTACAATGAGCAGTTCTTC
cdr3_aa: CASSSDGTYNEQFF

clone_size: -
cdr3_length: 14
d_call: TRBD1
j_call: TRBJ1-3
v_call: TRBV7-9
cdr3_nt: TGTGCCAGCAGCCCGGGACAGTCTGGAAACACCATATATTTT
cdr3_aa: CASSPGQSGNTIYF

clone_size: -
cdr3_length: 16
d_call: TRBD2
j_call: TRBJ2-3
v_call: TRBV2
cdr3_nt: TGTGCCAGCAGTGTTCGAGCGGGAGGTTACACAGATACGCAGTATTTT
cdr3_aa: CASSVRAGGYTDTQYF

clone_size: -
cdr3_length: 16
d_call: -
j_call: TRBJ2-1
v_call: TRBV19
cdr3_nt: TGTGCCAGTAGTGAGGGGTCGCAGGGCCCCTACAATGAGCAGTTCTTC
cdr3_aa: CASSEGSQGPYNEQFF

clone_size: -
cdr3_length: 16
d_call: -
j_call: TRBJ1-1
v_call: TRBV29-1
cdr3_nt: TGCAGCGTATACCAGGACCCCTCGGCCATGAACACTGAAGCTTTCTTT
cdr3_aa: CSVYQDPSAMNTEAFF

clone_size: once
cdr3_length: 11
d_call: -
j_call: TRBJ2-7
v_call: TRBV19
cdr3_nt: TGTGCCAGTAGCATCAGGGTAGAGCAGTACTTC
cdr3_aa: CASSIRVEQYF

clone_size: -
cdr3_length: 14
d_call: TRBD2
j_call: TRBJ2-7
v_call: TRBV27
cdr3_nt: TGTGCCAGCAGCCCTCGCGGGGGGGCCTACGAGCAGTACTTC
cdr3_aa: CASSPRGGAYEQYF

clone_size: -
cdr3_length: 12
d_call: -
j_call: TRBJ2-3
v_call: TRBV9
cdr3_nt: TGTGCCAGCAGCGTAGGGGGGGATACGCAGTATTTT
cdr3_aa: CASSVGGDTQYF

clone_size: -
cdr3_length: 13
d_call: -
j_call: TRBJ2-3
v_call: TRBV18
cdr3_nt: TGTGCCAGCTCACCACTAGGAGGAGATACGCAGTATTTT
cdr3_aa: CASSPLGGDTQYF

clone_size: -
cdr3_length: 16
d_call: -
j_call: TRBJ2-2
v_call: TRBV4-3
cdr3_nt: TGCGCCAGCAGCCAAGTTGAGGGGCAGATCACCGGGGAGCTGTTTTTT
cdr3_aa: CASSQVEGQITGELFF

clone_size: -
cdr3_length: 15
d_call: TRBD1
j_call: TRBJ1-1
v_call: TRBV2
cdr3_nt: TGTGCCAGCAGGGGAAGACAGGGTCTGAGCACTGAAGCTTTCTTT
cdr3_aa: CASRGRQGLSTEAFF

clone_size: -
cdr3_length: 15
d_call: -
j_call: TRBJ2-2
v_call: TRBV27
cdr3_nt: TGTGCCAGCAAAAGGGAAGGAACCTACTCCGGGGAGCTGTTTTTT
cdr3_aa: CASKREGTYSGELFF

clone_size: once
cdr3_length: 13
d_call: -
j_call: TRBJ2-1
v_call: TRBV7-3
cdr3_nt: TGTGCCAGCTCCCTAGGGAGTTACAATGAGCAGTTCTTC
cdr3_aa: CASSLGSYNEQFF

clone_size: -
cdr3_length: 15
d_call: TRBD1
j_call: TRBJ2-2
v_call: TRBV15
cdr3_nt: TGTGCCACCAGCAGACCGGGACAGGGGATCGGGGAGCTGTTTTTT
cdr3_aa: CATSRPGQGIGELFF

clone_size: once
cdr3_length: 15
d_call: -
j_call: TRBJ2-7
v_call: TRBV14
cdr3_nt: TGTGCCAGCAGCCCCGGGACACGGTATGGGTACGAGCAGTACTTC
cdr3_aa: CASSPGTRYGYEQYF

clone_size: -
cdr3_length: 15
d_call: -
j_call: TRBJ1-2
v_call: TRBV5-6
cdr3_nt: TGTGCCAGCAGTGAAGCGACAGTGAGGGTCTATGGCTACACCTTC
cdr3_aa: CASSEATVRVYGYTF

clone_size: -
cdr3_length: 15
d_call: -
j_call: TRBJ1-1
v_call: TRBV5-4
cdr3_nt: TGTGCCAGCAGCATCCTATCAGGGGTAAACACTGAAGCTTTCTTT
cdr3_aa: CASSILSGVNTEAFF

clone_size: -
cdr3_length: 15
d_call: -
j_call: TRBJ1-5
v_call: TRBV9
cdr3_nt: TGTGCCAGCAGCGTAAGCAGAGTAATCAATCAGCCCCAGCATTTT
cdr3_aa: CASSVSRVINQPQHF

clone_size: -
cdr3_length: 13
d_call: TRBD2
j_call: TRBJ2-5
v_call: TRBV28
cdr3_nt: TGTGCCAGCAAGACTAGCGGGAAAGAGACCCAGTACTTC
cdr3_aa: CASKTSGKETQYF

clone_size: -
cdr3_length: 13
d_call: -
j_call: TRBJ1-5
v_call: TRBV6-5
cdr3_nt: TGTGCCAGCAGTTACACAACCAATCAGCCCCAGCATTTT
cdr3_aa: CASSYTTNQPQHF

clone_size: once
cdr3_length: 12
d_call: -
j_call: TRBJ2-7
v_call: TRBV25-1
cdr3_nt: TGTGCCAGCAGCCACGGCAGGGTCGAGCAGTACTTC
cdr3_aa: CASSHGRVEQYF

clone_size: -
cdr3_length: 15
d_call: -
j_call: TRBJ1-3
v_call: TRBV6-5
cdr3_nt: TGTGCCAGCAGCACCGGGACACTCTCTGGAAACACCATATATTTT
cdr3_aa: CASSTGTLSGNTIYF

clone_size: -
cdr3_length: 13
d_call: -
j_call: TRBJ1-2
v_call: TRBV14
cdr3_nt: TGTGCCAGCAGCCAAGATTCCTTCTATGGCTACACCTTC
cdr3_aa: CASSQDSFYGYTF

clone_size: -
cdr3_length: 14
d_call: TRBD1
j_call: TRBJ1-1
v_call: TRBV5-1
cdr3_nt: TGCGCCAGCAGCCCGGACAGGGTTAGGACTGAAGCTTTCTTT
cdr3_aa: CASSPDRVRTEAFF

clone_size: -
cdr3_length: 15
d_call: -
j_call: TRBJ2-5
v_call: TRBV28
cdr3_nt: TGTGCCAGCAGTTTCTCACGTGTCAGGATGGGGACCCAGTACTTC
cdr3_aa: CASSFSRVRMGTQYF

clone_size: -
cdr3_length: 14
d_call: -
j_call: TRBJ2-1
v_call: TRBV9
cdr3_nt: TGTGCCAGCAGCGGGCTAGCGCTTAACAATGAGCAGTTCTTC
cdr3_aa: CASSGLALNNEQFF

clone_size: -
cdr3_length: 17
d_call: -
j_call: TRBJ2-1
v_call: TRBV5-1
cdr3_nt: TGCGCCAGCAGCTTGCCCGGACATTTTAGCTCCTACAATGAGCAGTTCTTC
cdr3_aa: CASSLPGHFSSYNEQFF

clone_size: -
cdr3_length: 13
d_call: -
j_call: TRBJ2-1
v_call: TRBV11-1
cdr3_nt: TGTGCCAGCAGCTTAATGAGGGACAATGAGCAGTTCTTC
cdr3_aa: CASSLMRDNEQFF

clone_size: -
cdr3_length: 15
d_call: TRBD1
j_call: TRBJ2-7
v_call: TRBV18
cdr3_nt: TGTGCCAGCTCACCACCGGGACAGGTCGAAGTACCGCAGTACTTC
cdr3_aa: CASSPPGQVEVPQYF

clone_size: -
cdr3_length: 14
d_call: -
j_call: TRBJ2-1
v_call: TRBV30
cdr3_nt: TGTGCCTGGAGTACCGGACCTTGGGGGAATGAGCAGTTCTTC
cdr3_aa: CAWSTGPWGNEQFF

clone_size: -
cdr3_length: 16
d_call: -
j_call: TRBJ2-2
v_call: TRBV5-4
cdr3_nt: TGTGCCAGCAGCCAGGGGGGAAGCGCGAACACCGGGGAGCTGTTTTTT
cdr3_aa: CASSQGGSANTGELFF

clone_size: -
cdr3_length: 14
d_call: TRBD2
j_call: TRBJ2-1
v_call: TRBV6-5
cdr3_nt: TGTGCCAGCAGTGAATCGACTAGCGGGGTGGAGCAGTTCTTC
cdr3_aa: CASSESTSGVEQFF